The T cell receptor beta chain described here comes from a study of shared clonotypes between healthy human individuals. Findings and caveats of the study: As a rule, naive subsets had a larger estimated richness than memory subsets.

Notes on this clone: The antigen remains undetermined.

Produced via immunoSEQ multiplex PCR; TCRdb's table is partial and in-frame only. The table records approximately 2.5 million clones, 93% of them present only once. Both subsets, CD45RA+ naive and CD45RA-negative memory, were split from the CD4+ cells. The V gene end was trimmed by 8 bases and the J gene end by 10 bases; junction bases not matched to a gene: 7. Germline CDR1 reads MNHEY; CDR2 reads SMNVEV (reference sequence). The CDR3 has 12 residues. The sequence came from a man younger than 30 in good health. Some clones in this sample may be carry-over from other donors' samples. The chain links TRBV27 to TRBJ1-4; 7 bases are shared with TRBD1. The source material was naive CD4+ T cells from PBMCs. Subset reported: CD45RA+ positively selected. The CDR3 loop reads CASGRTGAKLFF. The DNA of the CDR3 is TGTGCCAGCGGCCGAACAGGGGCAAAACTGTTTTTT.